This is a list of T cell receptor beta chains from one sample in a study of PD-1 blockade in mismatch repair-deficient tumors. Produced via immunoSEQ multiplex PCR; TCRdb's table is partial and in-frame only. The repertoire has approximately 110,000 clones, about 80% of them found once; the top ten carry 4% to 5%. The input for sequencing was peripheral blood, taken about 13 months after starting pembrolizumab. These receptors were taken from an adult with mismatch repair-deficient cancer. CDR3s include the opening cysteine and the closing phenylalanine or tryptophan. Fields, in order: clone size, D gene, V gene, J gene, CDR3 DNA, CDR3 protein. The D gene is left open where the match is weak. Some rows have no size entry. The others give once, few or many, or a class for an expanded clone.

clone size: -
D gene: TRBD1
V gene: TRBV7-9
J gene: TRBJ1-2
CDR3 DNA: TGTGCCAGCAGCGCAGCGACAGGGGAGTACCCCCCCGGCTACACCTTC
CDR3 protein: CASSAATGEYPPGYTF

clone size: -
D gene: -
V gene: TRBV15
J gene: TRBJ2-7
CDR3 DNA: TGTGCCACCAGCATTCACGGTTCCTACGAGCAGTACTTC
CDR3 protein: CATSIHGSYEQYF

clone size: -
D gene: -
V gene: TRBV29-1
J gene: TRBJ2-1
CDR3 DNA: TGCAGCGTTGCTGCTAGCTCGGGGAATGAGCAGTTCTTC
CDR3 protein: CSVAASSGNEQFF

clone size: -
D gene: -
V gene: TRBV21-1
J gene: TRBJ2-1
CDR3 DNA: TGTGCCAGCAGCAAATTCCGCCTGGGGACTGATACTAATAACTACAATGAGCAGTTCTTC
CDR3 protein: CASSKFRLGTDTNNYNEQFF

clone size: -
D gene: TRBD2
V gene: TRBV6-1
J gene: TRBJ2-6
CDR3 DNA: TGTGCCAGCAGTGGGCTAGCGGGGATCTCTGGGGCCAACGTCCTGACTTTC
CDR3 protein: CASSGLAGISGANVLTF

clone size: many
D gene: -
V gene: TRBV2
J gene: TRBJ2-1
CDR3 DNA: TGTGCCAGCAGTGACCAATACACCGGGACGACAGACGATGAGCAGTTCTTC
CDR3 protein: CASSDQYTGTTDDEQFF

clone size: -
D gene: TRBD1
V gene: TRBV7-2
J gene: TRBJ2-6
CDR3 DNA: TGTGCCAGCAGCTTAGGACAGGGAACCGGGGCCAACGTCCTGACTTTC
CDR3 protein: CASSLGQGTGANVLTF

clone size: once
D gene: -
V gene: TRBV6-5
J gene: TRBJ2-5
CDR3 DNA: TGTGCCAGCAGTTACAGTACCCGGGGGGAGACCCAGTACTTC
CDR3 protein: CASSYSTRGETQYF

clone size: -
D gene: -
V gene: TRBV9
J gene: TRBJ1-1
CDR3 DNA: TGTGCCAGCGGCTTGGAGCTGTCCGAAGCTTTCTTT
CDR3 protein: CASGLELSEAFF

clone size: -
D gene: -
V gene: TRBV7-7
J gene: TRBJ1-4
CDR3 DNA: TGTGCTAGCAGCTTAGCCCTGGGAGAGACTCTGTTTTTT
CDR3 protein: CASSLALGETLFF

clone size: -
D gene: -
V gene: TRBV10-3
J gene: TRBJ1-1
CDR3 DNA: TGTGCCATCAGTGGCGGGAAGGGCACTGAAGCTTTCTTT
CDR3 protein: CAISGGKGTEAFF

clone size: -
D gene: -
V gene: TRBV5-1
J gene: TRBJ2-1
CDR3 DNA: TGCGCCAGCAGCTTGGCCTGGGCAGGGCGAAACGATGAGCAGTTCTTC
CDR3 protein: CASSLAWAGRNDEQFF

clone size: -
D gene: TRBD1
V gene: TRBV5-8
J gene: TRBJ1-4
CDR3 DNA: TGTGCCAGCAGCGCCGCAGGGGGCGTTAATGAAAAACTGTTTTTT
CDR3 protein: CASSAAGGVNEKLFF

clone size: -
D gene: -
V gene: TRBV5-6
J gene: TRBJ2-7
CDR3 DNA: TGTGCCAGCAGCTTGTTTAGTTTTGTCGACGAGCAGTACTTC
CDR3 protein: CASSLFSFVDEQYF

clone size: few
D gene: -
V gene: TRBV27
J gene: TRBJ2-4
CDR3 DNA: TGTGCCAGCAGTCCCCAGCTAGCCAAAAACATTCAGTACTTC
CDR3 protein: CASSPQLAKNIQYF

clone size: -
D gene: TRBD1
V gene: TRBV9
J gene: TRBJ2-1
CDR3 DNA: TGTGCCAGCAGCATCCCTTACAGGGGTGAGCAGTTCTTC
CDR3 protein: CASSIPYRGEQFF

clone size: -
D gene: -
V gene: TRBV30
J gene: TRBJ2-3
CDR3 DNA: TGTGCCTGGTGCCGACCCCCGGGGGCAGATACGCAGTATTTT
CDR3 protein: CAWCRPPGADTQYF

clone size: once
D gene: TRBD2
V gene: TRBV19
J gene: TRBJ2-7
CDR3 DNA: TGTGCCAGTATCCTCAGGGAGGGGATGGGCGAGCAGTACTTC
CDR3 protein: CASILREGMGEQYF

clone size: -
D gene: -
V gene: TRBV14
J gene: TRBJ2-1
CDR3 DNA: TGTGCCAGCAGCAGGGGGGTGTTGCCTGAGCAGTTCTTC
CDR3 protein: CASSRGVLPEQFF

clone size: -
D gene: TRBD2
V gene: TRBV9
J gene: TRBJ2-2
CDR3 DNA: TGTGCCAGCAGCGTCAGCGGGATAAGCGCCGGGGAGCTGTTTTTT
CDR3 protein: CASSVSGISAGELFF

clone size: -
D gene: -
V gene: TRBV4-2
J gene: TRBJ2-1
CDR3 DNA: TGTGCCAGCAGCCAAGGGGGAGGAACCTACAATGAGCAGTTCTTC
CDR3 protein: CASSQGGGTYNEQFF

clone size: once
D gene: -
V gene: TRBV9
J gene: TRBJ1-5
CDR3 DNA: TGTGCCAGCAGCACTCATGGCAATCAGCCCCAGCATTTT
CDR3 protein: CASSTHGNQPQHF

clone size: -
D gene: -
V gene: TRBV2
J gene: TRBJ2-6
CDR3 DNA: TGTGCCAGCGATGCGGCCTCTGGGGCCAACGTCCTGACTTTC
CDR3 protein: CASDAASGANVLTF

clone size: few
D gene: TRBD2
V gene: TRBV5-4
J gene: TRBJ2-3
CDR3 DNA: TGTGCCAGCAGCTTGGCCAGCGGGGGAACAGATACGCAGTATTTT
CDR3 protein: CASSLASGGTDTQYF

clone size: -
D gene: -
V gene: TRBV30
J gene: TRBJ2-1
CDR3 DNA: TGTGCCTGGAGAAAAGGGATGGCGGGCGGGGCATACAATGAGCAGTTCTTC
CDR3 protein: CAWRKGMAGGAYNEQFF